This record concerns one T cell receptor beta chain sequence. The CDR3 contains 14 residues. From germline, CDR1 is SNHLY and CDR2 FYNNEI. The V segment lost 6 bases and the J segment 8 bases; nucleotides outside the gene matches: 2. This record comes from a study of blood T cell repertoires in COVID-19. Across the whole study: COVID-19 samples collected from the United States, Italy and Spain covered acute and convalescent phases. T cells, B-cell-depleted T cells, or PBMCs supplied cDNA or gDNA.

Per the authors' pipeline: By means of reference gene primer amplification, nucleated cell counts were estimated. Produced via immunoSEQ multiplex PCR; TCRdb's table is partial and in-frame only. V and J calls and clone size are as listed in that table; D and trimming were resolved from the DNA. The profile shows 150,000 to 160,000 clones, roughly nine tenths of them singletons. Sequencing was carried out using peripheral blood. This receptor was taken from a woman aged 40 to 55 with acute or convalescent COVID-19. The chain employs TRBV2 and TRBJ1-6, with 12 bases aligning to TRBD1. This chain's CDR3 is CASRGTGGYSPLHF. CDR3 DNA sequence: TGTGCCAGCAGGGGGACAGGGGGCTATTCACCCCTCCACTTT.